The clone carrying this T cell receptor beta chain has only a few counts. Its specificity is unknown. This entry belongs to a study of blood T cells in healthy people across ages. General study results and limits: A roughly linear fall in TCR beta diversity per million T cells was seen with increasing age.

Trimming took off 6 bases at V and 6 bases at J, with 12 bases between the two ends. Looked up from germline, CDR1 is MNHEY and CDR2 is SVGAGI. The length of the CDR3 is 12 residues. A J-beta primer mix and a sample-barcoded 5' primer were used in a second PCR of about 6 to 12 cycles. Each CDR3 protein is one row after TCRdb ran MiXCR on the 5' RACE reads. The sample lists over a million distinct CDR3 sequences; roughly 40% were seen once. The clonotype was recovered from a woman younger than 30 in good health. The sequencing sample was made of blood. This chain uses TRBV6-5 with TRBJ2-7; tentative D call: TRBD1 (6 bases). The CDR3: CASRQTGTEQYF. The CDR3 DNA sequence: TGTGCCAGCAGACAGACAGGTACCGAGCAGTACTTC.